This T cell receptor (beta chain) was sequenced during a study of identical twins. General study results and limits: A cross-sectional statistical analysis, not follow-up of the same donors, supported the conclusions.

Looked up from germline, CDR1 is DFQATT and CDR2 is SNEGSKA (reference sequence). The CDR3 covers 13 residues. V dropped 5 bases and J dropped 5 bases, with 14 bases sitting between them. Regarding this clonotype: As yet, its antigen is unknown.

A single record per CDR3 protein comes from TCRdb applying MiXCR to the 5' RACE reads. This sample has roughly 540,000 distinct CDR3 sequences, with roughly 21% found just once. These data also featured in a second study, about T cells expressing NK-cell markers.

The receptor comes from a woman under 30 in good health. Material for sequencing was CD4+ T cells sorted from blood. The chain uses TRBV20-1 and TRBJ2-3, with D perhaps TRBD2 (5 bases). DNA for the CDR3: TGCAGTGCTCCTCCCGCCGGGGAAGATACGCAGTATTTT. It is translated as CSAPPAGEDTQYF.